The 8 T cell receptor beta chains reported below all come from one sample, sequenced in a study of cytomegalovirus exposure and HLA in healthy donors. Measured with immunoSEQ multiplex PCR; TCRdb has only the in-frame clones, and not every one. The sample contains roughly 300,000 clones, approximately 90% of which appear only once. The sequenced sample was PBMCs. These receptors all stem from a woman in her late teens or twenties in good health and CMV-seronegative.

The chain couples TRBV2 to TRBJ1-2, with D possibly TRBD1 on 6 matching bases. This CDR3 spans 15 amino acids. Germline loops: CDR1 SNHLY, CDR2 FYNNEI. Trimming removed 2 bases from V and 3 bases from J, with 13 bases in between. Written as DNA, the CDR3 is TGTGCCAGCAGTGAACGGAACAGGGCCTACTATGGCTACACCTTC. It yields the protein CASSERNRAYYGYTF.

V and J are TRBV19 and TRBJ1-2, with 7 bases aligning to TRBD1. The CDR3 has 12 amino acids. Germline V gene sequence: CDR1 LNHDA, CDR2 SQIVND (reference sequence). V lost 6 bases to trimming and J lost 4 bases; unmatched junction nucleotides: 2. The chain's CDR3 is CASRRDSYGYTF. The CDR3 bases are TGTGCCAGTAGGCGGGACAGCTATGGCTACACCTTC.

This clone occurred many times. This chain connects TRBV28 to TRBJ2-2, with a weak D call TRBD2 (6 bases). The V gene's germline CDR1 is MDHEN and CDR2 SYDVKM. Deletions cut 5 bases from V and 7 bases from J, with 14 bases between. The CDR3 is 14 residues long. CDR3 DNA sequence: TGTGCCAGCAGTGGGACGGGAGAGGTCGGGGAGCTGTTTTTT. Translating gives CASSGTGEVGELFF.

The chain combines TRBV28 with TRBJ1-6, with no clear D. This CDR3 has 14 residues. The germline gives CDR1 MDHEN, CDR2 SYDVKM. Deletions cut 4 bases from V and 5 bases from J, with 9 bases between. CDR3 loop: CASSSHTDNSPLHF. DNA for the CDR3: TGTGCCAGCAGTTCCCACACAGATAATTCACCCCTCCACTTT.

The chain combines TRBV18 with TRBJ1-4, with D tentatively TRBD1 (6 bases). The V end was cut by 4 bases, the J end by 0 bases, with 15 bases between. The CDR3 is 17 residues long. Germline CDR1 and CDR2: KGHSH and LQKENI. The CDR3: CASSRFPRQATNEKLFF. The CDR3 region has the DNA TGTGCCAGCTCACGATTTCCCCGACAGGCAACTAATGAAAAACTGTTTTTT.

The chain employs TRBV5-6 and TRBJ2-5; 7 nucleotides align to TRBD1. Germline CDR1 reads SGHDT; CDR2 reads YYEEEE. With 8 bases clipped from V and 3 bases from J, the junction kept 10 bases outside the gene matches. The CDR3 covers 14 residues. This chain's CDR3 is CASFSTGSEETQYF. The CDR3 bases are TGTGCCAGTTTCTCGACAGGGTCGGAAGAGACCCAGTACTTC. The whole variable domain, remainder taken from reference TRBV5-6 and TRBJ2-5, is DAGVTQSPTHLIKTRGQQVTLRCSPKSGHDTVSWYQQALGQGPQFIFQYYEEEERQRGNFPDRFSGHQFPNYSSELNVNALLLGDSALYLCASFSTGSEETQYFGPGTRLLVL.

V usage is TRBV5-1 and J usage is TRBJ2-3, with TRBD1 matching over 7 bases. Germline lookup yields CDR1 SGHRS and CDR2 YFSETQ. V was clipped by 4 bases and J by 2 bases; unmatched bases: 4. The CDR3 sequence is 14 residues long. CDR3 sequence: CASSLGQNTDTQYF. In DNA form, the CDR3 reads TGCGCCAGCAGCCTGGGACAGAACACAGATACGCAGTATTTT.

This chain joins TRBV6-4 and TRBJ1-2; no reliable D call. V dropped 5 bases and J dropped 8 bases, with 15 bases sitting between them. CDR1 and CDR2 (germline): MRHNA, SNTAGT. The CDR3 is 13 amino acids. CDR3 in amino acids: CASSPGYPGGYTF. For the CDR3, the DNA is TGTGCCAGCAGTCCCGGGTATCCCGGCGGCTACACCTTC.